This TCR beta chain is from a study of cytomegalovirus exposure and HLA in healthy donors. Study-level findings and limits: Looking again later, the authors saw that most CMV-associated TCR beta chains seemed HLA-restricted. Data from an earlier analysis indicated that most TCR beta V segments were productive either about 87% or about 30% of the time.

Trimming cost V 8 bases and J 15 bases, with 17 bases left between them. Germline CDR1 DFQATT, CDR2 SNEGSKA (reference sequence). CDR3 length: 10 residues. Healthy people donating bone marrow made up the donors. This donor's CMV serostatus is unrecorded. With regard to this clone: What it binds is not known.

Primers: 60 Vbeta forward and 13 Jbeta reverse. Only in-frame clones appear in the TCRdb table, and some are missing; sequencing was by immunoSEQ multiplex PCR. The sample shows 110,000 or so clones, around two thirds of them seen only once. This TCR was sampled from a human donor in good health. The sequenced sample was PBMCs. V gene TRBV20-1 combines with J gene TRBJ2-1; tentatively, D is TRBD2 (5 bases). CDR3 sequence (DNA): TGCAGTTCTCAACTAGGAGGTACGTTCTTC. Amino acids: CSSQLGGTFF.